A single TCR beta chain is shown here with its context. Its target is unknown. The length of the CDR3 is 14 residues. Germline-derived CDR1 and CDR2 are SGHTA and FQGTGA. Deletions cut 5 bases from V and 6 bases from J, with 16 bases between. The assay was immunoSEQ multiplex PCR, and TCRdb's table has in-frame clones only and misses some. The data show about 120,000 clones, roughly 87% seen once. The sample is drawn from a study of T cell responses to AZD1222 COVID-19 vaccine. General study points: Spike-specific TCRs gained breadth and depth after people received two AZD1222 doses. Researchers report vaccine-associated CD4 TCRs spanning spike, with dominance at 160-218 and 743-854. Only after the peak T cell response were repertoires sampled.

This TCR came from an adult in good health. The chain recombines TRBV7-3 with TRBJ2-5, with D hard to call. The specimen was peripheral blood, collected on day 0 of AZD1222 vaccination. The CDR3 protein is CASSMGPVGQTQYF. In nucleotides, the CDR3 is TGTGCCAGCAGCATGGGCCCCGTTGGACAGACCCAGTACTTC.